The 15 T cell receptor beta chains below were found in one sample sequenced in a study of blood T cells in healthy people across ages. Primers used in a second PCR of about 6 to 12 cycles were a sample-barcoded 5' primer and a J-beta primer mix. TCRdb itself ran the 5' RACE reads through MiXCR, one entry per CDR3 protein. The repertoire consists of some 780,000 distinct CDR3 sequences, with roughly 50% occurring once and the leading ten covering roughly 24%. Input material: blood. Receptors were obtained from a man aged 40-49 years in good health.

This clonotype has only a few counts. In DNA, the CDR3 is TGTGCCAGCACCGGAGCCTACGAGCAGTACTTC. It is translated as CASTGAYEQYF. V gene TRBV27 combines with J gene TRBJ2-7; D is undetermined. The CDR3 sequence is 11 residues long. V gave up 7 bases and J gave up 2 bases, with 6 bases separating them. The germline V gene encodes CDR1 MNHEY and CDR2 SMNVEV (reference sequence).

The genes are TRBV24-1 and TRBJ1-5, with D possibly being TRBD1 (6 bases). The CDR3 loop spans 13 amino acids. Germline V lookup: CDR1 KGHDR, CDR2 SFDVKD. Trimming pared 5 bases from V and 2 bases from J, leaving 6 bases between. The CDR3 sequence: CATSAGGNQPQHF. In DNA, the CDR3 is TGTGCCACCAGTGCAGGGGGCAATCAGCCCCAGCATTTT.

The chain links TRBV6-6 to TRBJ2-7; D unresolved. Germline CDR1 is MNHNY and CDR2 is SVGAGI (reference sequence). V shed 0 bases and J shed 3 bases, with 6 bases lying between them. The CDR3 covers 13 residues. CDR3 amino acids: CASSYSNNYEQYF. The CDR3 nucleotides read TGTGCCAGCAGTTACTCGAACAACTACGAGCAGTACTTC.

Of note for this clonotype: No DNA is shown, since the ends of the CDR3 on it are uncertain; the CDR3 is the one TCRdb lists. The chain couples TRBV21-1 to TRBJ2-7; TRBD1 is taken as the D call from the table, unchecked against the DNA. TRBV21-1 is a listed pseudogene. The CDR3 extends over 16 residues, inclusive of both ends. The CDR3 sequence is CASSKVGTGSSYEQYF.

Points on this clonotype: With a much larger clone just one base away, this may be a read error. This chain links TRBV6-6 with TRBJ1-4; no clear D. Germline V lookup: CDR1 MNHNY, CDR2 SVGAGI (reference sequence). The CDR3 is 15 amino acids. V lost 4 bases, J lost 1 base, and 10 bases lay in between. The CDR3 loop reads CASSWPKGTNEKLFF. The CDR3 DNA sequence: TGTGCCAGCAGTTGGCCGAAAGGAACTAATGAAAAACTGTTTTTT.

Comment on this clonotype: A read error may explain this, as a much larger clone is one base away. This CDR3 is missing its conserved last phenylalanine or tryptophan, likely due to a read error. The chain is built from TRBV4-2 and TRBJ1-2, with TRBD1 matching 7 bases. Trimming took 0 bases from V and 3 from J; bases not matched to a gene: 4. The CDR3 is made up of 15 amino acids. CDR1 and CDR2 from the germline V gene are LGHNA and YNFKEQ. This CDR3 reads CASSQDYGQDYGYTS. The CDR3 DNA reads as TGTGCCAGCAGCCAAGATTACGGACAGGACTATGGCTACACCTCC.

This clonotype was recorded many times. This sequence joins TRBV15 and TRBJ2-5, with D unclear. The germline gives CDR1 LNHNV, CDR2 YYDKDF (reference sequence). This CDR3 region has 12 residues. V was cut by 8 bases and J by 4 bases, with 11 bases left in between. The CDR3 is CATSRVGETQYF. The CDR3 nucleotides read TGTGCCACCTCCAGAGTAGGAGAGACCCAGTACTTC.

This clonotype turned up a few times. The chain carries TRBV29-1 and TRBJ2-5; unclear D gene. Trimming shortened V by 0 bases and J by 6 bases, and 11 bases separated the two germline ends. CDR3 length: 13 residues. The germline V gene has CDR1 SQVTM and CDR2 ANQGSEA. The CDR3 nucleotides read TGCAGCGTTGAAGATTCGGTCGGGCAGACCCAGTACTTC. Residues: CSVEDSVGQTQYF.

The CDR3 loop reads CASRGQGQNGYTF. The CDR3 DNA sequence: TGTGCCAGCAGAGGACAGGGACAGAATGGCTACACCTTC. The rearrangement uses TRBV28 and TRBJ1-2; TRBD1 agrees at 8 bases. The V gene's germline CDR1 is MDHEN and CDR2 SYDVKM. V shed 6 bases, J shed 6 bases, and the junction held 6 bases outside the gene matches. The CDR3 has 13 residues.

The chain has TRBV20-1 and TRBJ2-6, with 7 bases aligning to TRBD1. Unmatched junction bases numbered 10, after V lost 2 bases and J lost 0 bases. CDR1 and CDR2 from the germline V gene are DFQATT and SNEGSKA (reference sequence). CDR3 length: 18 amino acids. CDR3 amino acids: CSARPRQGPFSGANVLTF. For the CDR3, the DNA is TGCAGTGCTAGACCCCGACAGGGTCCCTTCTCTGGGGCCAACGTCCTGACTTTC.

CDR3 in amino acids: CASSPSRGTGELFF. The DNA for the CDR3 is TGTGCCAGCAGCCCAAGCAGGGGTACCGGGGAGCTGTTTTTT. The chain joins TRBV11-1 to TRBJ2-2, with D perhaps TRBD1 (6 bases). V was clipped by 5 bases and J by 5 bases, with 12 bases between them. The CDR3 spans 14 residues. CDR1 is SGHAT and CDR2 is FQDESV in the germline V gene (reference sequence).

V and J are TRBV24-1 and TRBJ2-1; 11 bases fit TRBD2. This CDR3 comprises 17 residues. Germline CDR1 and CDR2: KGHDR and SFDVKD. V shed 2 bases and J 2 bases; nucleotides not matched to a gene: 4. CDR3 nucleotide sequence: TGTGCCACCAGTGATTCGTATAGCGGGAGGGCCTACAATGAGCAGTTCTTC. Translation: CATSDSYSGRAYNEQFF.

In this sample, this clonotype turned up a few times. V gene TRBV27 combines with J gene TRBJ2-5; TRBD2 matches at 11 bases. Germline CDR1 is MNHEY and CDR2 is SMNVEV (reference sequence). CDR3 size: 17 residues. V lost 5 bases and J lost 5; bases outside the gene matches: 13. For the CDR3, the DNA is TGTGCCAGCAGTCCCTACCCTCGACTAGCGGGAAAGGAGACCCAGTACTTC. Protein sequence: CASSPYPRLAGKETQYF.

This chain joins TRBV7-2 and TRBJ2-1; 9 nucleotides align to TRBD2. The CDR3 is 18 amino acids. CDR1 and CDR2 from the germline V gene are SGHTA and FQGNSA. V dropped 6 bases and J dropped 8; count of bases not matched to a gene: 20. CDR3 region: CASSDNLVLAGNSDEQFF. In DNA, the CDR3 is TGTGCCAGCAGTGATAATCTCGTCCTAGCGGGAAATTCAGATGAGCAGTTCTTC.

Ten or more counts support this clonotype. V is TRBV4-3 and J is TRBJ2-7, with TRBD1 matching 10 bases. Germline CDR1 reads LGHNA; CDR2 reads YSLEER. The trim removed 4 bases at V and 7 bases at J, leaving 7 bases unmatched. This CDR3 spans 14 amino acids. The CDR3 DNA follows: TGCGCCAGCAGCCCTGACAGGGGGCTGGGTGAGCAGTACTTC. This codes for CASSPDRGLGEQYF.